Listed below are T cell receptor beta chains from one sample, sequenced in a study of T cells in Graves' hyperthyroidism and ophthalmopathy. TCRdb re-analysed the multiplex PCR reads in MiXCR, keeping a single row per CDR3 protein. The sample has about 520,000 distinct CDR3 sequences; around 20% are singletons. Sequences were obtained from blood. These receptors were taken from a man aged 18 to 29 with Graves' hyperthyroidism. Both conserved end residues are part of each CDR3. Clone size is stated in some rows and not others, as once, few, many or a class when expanded.

size: once; V: TRBV7-2; CDR3: CASSYGPDYEQYF
size: many; V: TRBV20-1; CDR3: CSASVGVNQPQHF
size: few; V: TRBV12-3/TRBV12-4; CDR3: CASSSSGNIKYF
size: few; V: TRBV18; CDR3: CASSGLPWVEQYF
size: many; V: TRBV5-1; CDR3: CASSDTGQGAYEQYF
size: many; V: TRBV19; CDR3: CASSQQGLEAFF
size: few; V: TRBV29-1; CDR3: CSVVELYEQYF
size: many; V: TRBV28; CDR3: CASSIRHLRREQYF
size: many; V: TRBV5-1; CDR3: CASNDGWGGTYEQYF
size: many; V: TRBV25-1; CDR3: CASSEQGRSGNTIYF
size: NA; V: TRBV7-2; CDR3: CASSLAVNYEQYF
size: NA; V: TRBV24-1; CDR3: CATSDLTRKNFYEQYF
size: many; V: TRBV20-1; CDR3: CSAESRTGLYEQYF
size: many; V: TRBV20-1; CDR3: CSAFSSGLAGTETQYF
size: many; V: TRBV12-3/TRBV12-4; CDR3: CASSRDVGPENQPQHF
size: many; V: TRBV19; CDR3: CASSIVAGEGYEQYF
size: many; V: TRBV28; CDR3: CASRRYTEAFF
size: many; V: TRBV25-1; CDR3: CASSEWGQPNTEAFF
size: few; V: TRBV5-1; CDR3: CASRPTQGVYGYTF
size: NA; V: TRBV5-1; CDR3: CASGQRDEQYF
size: many; V: TRBV4-2; CDR3: CASSQVGGGQETQYF
size: few; V: TRBV6-2/TRBV6-3; CDR3: CASSYSRGGRNQPQHF
size: few; V: TRBV5-1; CDR3: CASSTYAGSSYEQYF
size: many; V: TRBV2; CDR3: CASRAGPNTEAFF
size: few; V: TRBV27; CDR3: CASSRQGKNIQYF
size: NA; V: TRBV12-3/TRBV12-4; CDR3: CASSSLGTGANEQYF
size: NA; V: TRBV28; CDR3: CASSLERSKGETQYF
size: many; V: TRBV11-2; CDR3: CASSLGTGESYYGCTF
size: NA; V: TRBV7-3; CDR3: CASSSQGAWATTEAFF
size: few; V: TRBV6-1; CDR3: CASSEELAGGGEQYF
size: NA; V: TRBV30; CDR3: CAWGPGGVQETQYF
size: few; V: TRBV4-2; CDR3: CASSQEHAAGGGGDEQYF
size: many; V: TRBV12-3/TRBV12-4; CDR3: CAAPRGPSYEQYF
size: few; V: TRBV6-2/TRBV6-3; CDR3: CASSYVSKNTEAFF
size: few; V: TRBV5-1; CDR3: CASSPNPTGGVGNQPQHF
size: many; V: TRBV30; CDR3: CAWSGGALATEAFF
size: many; V: TRBV6-5; CDR3: CASLLGATETQYF
size: many; V: TRBV2; CDR3: CASSEDRADYGYTF
size: NA; V: TRBV3-1; CDR3: CASSQGPTGGEELFF
size: many; V: TRBV24-1; CDR3: CATSDQGGAYGYTF
size: NA; V: TRBV6-1; CDR3: CANSDPGELCF
size: NA; V: TRBV24-1; CDR3: CATSDLHGRCLHF
size: many; V: TRBV6-1; CDR3: CASSELQLAIYEQYF
size: few; V: TRBV7-9; CDR3: CASSGTGTVYEQYF
size: few; V: TRBV9; CDR3: CASSVGAHGYDYTF
size: many; V: TRBV24-1; CDR3: CATSDPGRDGETQYF